What follows are 30 T cell receptor beta chains derived from one specimen sequenced in a study of blood T cell repertoires in COVID-19. Produced via immunoSEQ multiplex PCR; TCRdb's table is partial and in-frame only. Of about 80,000 clones in the sample, roughly 78% are singletons; the top ten hold 20% to 25%. The sequenced sample consisted of peripheral blood. The source is a human donor in a cohort sampled during active COVID-19.

The chain has TRBV5-1 and TRBJ1-5; TRBD1 aligns across 8 bases. The V and J ends lost 4 bases and 7 bases, in that order; junction bases with no gene match: 7. The CDR3 contains 14 residues. Germline V gene lookup returns CDR1 SGHRS and CDR2 YFSETQ. This chain's CDR3 is CASSLGTGKQPQHF. Written as DNA, the CDR3 is TGCGCCAGCAGCCTCGGGACAGGAAAACAGCCCCAGCATTTT.

The rearrangement uses TRBV2 and TRBJ1-1, with a weak D call TRBD1 (5 bases). The CDR3 consists of 14 residues. Germline values: CDR1 SNHLY, CDR2 FYNNEI. Trimming removed 4 bases at V and 0 bases at J, with 9 bases between. CDR3 bases: TGTGCCAGCAGTGGCGGGGCCATGAACACTGAAGCTTTCTTT. The encoded protein is CASSGGAMNTEAFF.

J is TRBJ1-4 and V is TRBV28; 7 bases line up with TRBD1. The V segment lost 6 bases and the J segment 6 bases; nucleotides outside the gene matches: 7. The V gene's germline CDR1 is MDHEN and CDR2 SYDVKM. CDR3 length: 14 amino acids. The CDR3: CASRNRQGYEKLFF. CDR3 bases: TGTGCCAGCAGGAACCGACAGGGTTATGAAAAACTGTTTTTT. The complete variable domain, with remaining parts taken from reference TRBV28 and TRBJ1-4, reads DVKVTQSSRYLVKRTGEKVFLECVQDMDHENMFWYRQDPGLGLRLIYFSYDVKMKEKGDIPEGYSVSREKKERFSLILESASTNQTSMYLCASRNRQGYEKLFFGSGTQLSVL.

The V gene is TRBV6-1, the J gene TRBJ1-1; D is perhaps TRBD1 (5 bases). The V end was cut by 1 base, the J end by 4 bases, with 10 bases between. In germline, CDR1 is MNHNS, CDR2 SASEGT. CDR3 length: 14 residues. This chain's CDR3 is CASSEGSGGTEAFF. The CDR3 region has the DNA TGTGCCAGCAGTGAAGGGTCCGGGGGCACTGAAGCTTTCTTT.

The gene calls are TRBV7-9 and TRBJ2-2; D not certain. Per germline, CDR1 SEHNR and CDR2 FQNEAQ (reference sequence). There are 11 residues in the CDR3. Trimming pared 6 bases from V and 5 bases from J, leaving 4 bases between. In DNA form, the CDR3 reads TGTGCCAGCAGTCCGACCGGGGAGCTGTTTTTT. It is translated as CASSPTGELFF.

The rearrangement links TRBV24-1 to TRBJ2-1; 13 bases map to TRBD2. CDR1 and CDR2 (germline): KGHDR, SFDVKD. The CDR3 length is 18 residues. With 4 bases clipped from V and 4 bases from J, the junction kept 9 bases outside the gene matches. The CDR3 protein is CATSDRDGLAGEYNEQFF. The DNA for the CDR3 is TGTGCCACCAGTGACCGTGACGGACTAGCGGGGGAGTACAATGAGCAGTTCTTC.

This rearrangement joins TRBV6-5 to TRBJ2-1; tentative D call: TRBD2 (7 bases). Germline CDR1 MNHEY, CDR2 SVGAGI. The CDR3 runs to 15 residues. V was pared by 7 bases and J by 2 bases, with 15 bases between. The CDR3 DNA sequence: TGTGCCAGCACCAAAACCGGGGGGCCCTACAATGAGCAGTTCTTC. Amino acids: CASTKTGGPYNEQFF.

The chain combines TRBV27 with TRBJ2-7, with D tentatively TRBD1 (5 bases). V lost 5 bases and J 4 bases, leaving 18 bases between the germline ends. There are 15 residues in the CDR3. In germline, CDR1 is MNHEY, CDR2 SMNVEV (reference sequence). The CDR3 region has the DNA TGTGCCAGCAGTGCCCCTGGAAGGGGAATGTACGAGCAGTACTTC. Amino acid sequence: CASSAPGRGMYEQYF.

The chain links TRBV18 to TRBJ1-2; 8 positions match TRBD1. Germline V CDR1 and CDR2: KGHSH, LQKENI. Trimming at V came to 3 bases and at J to 9 bases, leaving 6 bases not matched to a gene. This CDR3 region has 13 residues. In DNA form, the CDR3 reads TGTGCCAGCTCACCCGGACAGGGTTCGAGCTACACCTTC. This codes for CASSPGQGSSYTF.

V is TRBV3-1 (or the pseudogene TRBV3-2) and J is TRBJ2-2, with TRBD1 identical over 12 bases. The V gene end was trimmed by 2 bases and the J gene end by 10 bases; junction bases not matched to a gene: 11. The CDR3 contains 17 residues. Germline V gene data show CDR1 as LGHDT and CDR2 as YNNKEL (reference sequence). DNA for the CDR3: TGTGCCAGCAGCCAACGTGGGACAGGGGGCCTTTTGGTGGAGCTGTTTTTT. The encoded protein is CASSQRGTGGLLVELFF.

The V and J genes are TRBV10-3 and TRBJ2-1; 10 bases fit TRBD2. The germline V gene encodes CDR1 ENHRY and CDR2 SYGVKD. The CDR3 has 12 residues. With 2 bases clipped from V and 15 bases from J, the junction kept 4 bases outside the gene matches. The DNA for the CDR3 is TGTGCCATCAGTGAGACTAGCGGGGTTTGGTTCTTC. The encoded protein is CAISETSGVWFF.

The rearrangement uses TRBV5-6 and TRBJ2-7; 13 bases agree with TRBD2. CDR1 and CDR2 from the germline V gene are SGHDT and YYEEEE. Trimming took 9 bases from V and 4 from J; bases not matched to a gene: 7. The CDR3 spans 14 residues. The CDR3 bases are TGTGCCACCCGGACTAGCGGGGGATCGTACGAGCAGTACTTC. Amino acids: CATRTSGGSYEQYF.

The CDR3 DNA sequence: TGTGCCAGCAGTTTGTTAAACTATGGCTACACCTTC. Encoded protein: CASSLLNYGYTF. The chain carries TRBV28 and TRBJ1-2; D remains ambiguous. The CDR3 contains 12 residues. Germline V CDR1 and CDR2: MDHEN, SYDVKM. The V and J ends lost 3 bases and 2 bases respectively, with 4 bases between them.

This clone was counted once. This sequence joins TRBV29-1 and TRBJ2-3; D possibly corresponds to TRBD1 (6 bases). The CDR3 has 15 residues. V lost 7 bases, J lost 4 bases, and 21 bases lay in between. Germline CDR1 is SQVTM and CDR2 is ANQGSEA. CDR3 region: CSDLSGTTVSDTQYF. The CDR3 DNA follows: TGCAGCGATCTTTCCGGGACAACCGTCTCAGATACGCAGTATTTT.

The V call is TRBV19, the J call TRBJ2-5; 9 nucleotides agree with TRBD1. Germline CDR1 LNHDA, CDR2 SQIVND (reference sequence). V lost 4 bases and J lost 4; bases outside the gene matches: 4. CDR3 length: 14 residues. The CDR3 nucleotides read TGTGCCAGTAGTACCACAGGGGGCGGAGAGACCCAGTACTTC. It codes for CASSTTGGGETQYF.

This clone has just a few counts. One junction end disagrees with the germline gene, perhaps due to a read error. The chain recombines TRBV27 with TRBJ2-1; 7 bases fit TRBD1. The length of the CDR3 is 14 residues. CDR1 is MNHEY, CDR2 SMNVEV, per germline (reference sequence). DNA of the CDR3: TGTGCCAGCACTTTAAAACAGGGGCGGAATGAGCAGTTCTTC. This translates into CASTLKQGRNEQFF.

The rearrangement joins TRBV7-9 to TRBJ2-6, with 12 bases that match TRBD2. CDR3 size: 17 residues. Germline assignment: CDR1 SEHNR and CDR2 FQNEAQ (reference sequence). V trimming: 8 bases; J trimming: 0 bases; junction bases outside the gene matches: 5. The CDR3 DNA reads TGTGCCAGCGGAATACTAGCGGGGGGCTCTGGGGCCAACGTCCTGACTTTC. It specifies CASGILAGGSGANVLTF.

This chain joins TRBV19 and TRBJ1-5; D is possibly TRBD1 (5 bases). This CDR3 contains 15 residues. Germline V gene sequence: CDR1 LNHDA, CDR2 SQIVND (reference sequence). The germline V and J ends were trimmed by 5 bases and 3 bases, with 14 bases remaining between them. The CDR3 region has the DNA TGTGCCAGTAGTGGGGAGGGGACCGACAATCAGCCCCAGCATTTT. Translating gives CASSGEGTDNQPQHF.

The genes are TRBV19 and TRBJ1-2, with a possible D match to TRBD1 (5 bases). Germline CDR1 reads LNHDA; CDR2 reads SQIVND (reference sequence). V lost 0 bases and J 4 bases, leaving 15 bases between the germline ends. There are 16 residues in the CDR3. The CDR3 region has the DNA TGTGCCAGTAGTATAGATCGGGGGTCTTTTGGCTATGGCTACACCTTC. Translating it yields CASSIDRGSFGYGYTF.

V gene TRBV2 combines with J gene TRBJ2-1; 13 bases map to TRBD2. The V gene's germline CDR1 is SNHLY and CDR2 FYNNEI. The junction had 6 bases not matched to a gene; V was cut back by 4 bases and J by 9 bases. This CDR3 has 15 residues. CDR3 DNA: TGTGCCAGCAGTGTGGAGACTAGCGGGGGGTTTGAGCAGTTCTTC. The encoded protein is CASSVETSGGFEQFF.

This clone was recorded only once. The chain combines TRBV28 with TRBJ1-2, with D tentatively TRBD1 (5 bases). V was shortened by 4 bases and J by 6 bases, with 18 bases between the two germline ends. CDR1 and CDR2 (germline): MDHEN, SYDVKM. This CDR3 region has 15 residues. CDR3 sequence: CASSYPGSEYDGYTF. The CDR3 region has the DNA TGTGCCAGCAGTTATCCAGGGTCGGAGTATGATGGCTACACCTTC.

The chain uses TRBV18 and TRBJ1-1; D is unclear. The CDR3 runs 15 residues. With 2 bases removed from V and 8 bases from J, the gap between germline ends came to 18 bases. Germline V gene data show CDR1 as KGHSH and CDR2 as LQKENI. The CDR3 bases are TGTGCCAGCTCACCAGGTTTTAGAGGGTCGGAGGAAGCTTTCTTT. Its translation is CASSPGFRGSEEAFF.

The chain combines TRBV5-1 with TRBJ1-6, with D perhaps TRBD1 (6 bases). Germline V gives CDR1 SGHRS, CDR2 YFSETQ. The CDR3 has 16 amino acids. Trimming left V 3 bases short and J 8 bases short, with 18 bases between. This chain's CDR3 is CASSSVGGGGDSPLHF. The CDR3 DNA reads TGCGCCAGCAGCTCGGTGGGGGGGGGCGGTGATTCACCCCTCCACTTT.

This clone is a singleton in its sample. This chain joins TRBV27 and TRBJ1-6; D possibly corresponds to TRBD1 (5 bases). Trimming removed 2 bases from V and 1 base from J, with 24 bases in between. There are 21 residues in the CDR3. Germline assignment: CDR1 MNHEY and CDR2 SMNVEV (reference sequence). This CDR3 is CASSLIKSGTTQESYNSPLHF. The CDR3 DNA sequence: TGTGCCAGCAGTTTAATTAAGAGCGGGACCACCCAGGAGTCCTATAATTCACCCCTCCACTTT.

J is TRBJ2-7 and V is TRBV11-2; a weak D match, TRBD1 (6 bases). Trimming left V 5 bases short and J 5 bases short, with 13 bases between. Germline assignment: CDR1 SGHAT and CDR2 FQNNGV. The CDR3 spans 13 residues. The CDR3 reads CASSQLQGHEQYF. The DNA for the CDR3 is TGTGCCAGCAGCCAGTTACAGGGCCACGAGCAGTACTTC.

The rearrangement uses TRBV5-5 and TRBJ1-5; D uncertain. The CDR3 spans 17 residues. Germline V gene data show CDR1 as SGHKS and CDR2 as YYEKEE (reference sequence). Trimming left V 4 bases short and J 3 bases short, with 20 bases between. The CDR3 protein is CASSTSGTQDSNQPQHF. CDR3 nucleotide sequence: TGTGCCAGCAGCACAAGCGGAACGCAGGATTCCAATCAGCCCCAGCATTTT.

As DNA, the CDR3 is TGTGCCAGCAGTTCCCTCCAAGCCGGGGCGGGGGGACAGACCCAGTACTTC. Translating gives CASSSLQAGAGGQTQYF. This chain joins TRBV27 and TRBJ2-5; 8 bases line up with TRBD2. The CDR3 length is 17 residues. Trimming removed 4 bases from V and 6 bases from J; junction bases left unmatched: 16. In germline, CDR1 is MNHEY, CDR2 SMNVEV (reference sequence).

The CDR3 sequence is CASSLESAETQYF. The CDR3 bases are TGTGCCAGCAGCTTAGAGAGCGCAGAGACCCAGTACTTC. J is TRBJ2-5 and V is TRBV7-9; D unresolved. The CDR3 extends over 13 amino acids. Germline V gene lookup returns CDR1 SEHNR and CDR2 FQNEAQ (reference sequence). The germline V and J ends were trimmed by 1 base and 4 bases, with 7 bases remaining between them.

This clone showed up just a few times. V is TRBV18 and J is TRBJ2-7, with 8 positions matching TRBD1. The V gene's germline CDR1 is KGHSH and CDR2 LQKENI. The CDR3 is 14 residues long. The V and J ends lost 5 bases and 2 bases, in that order; junction bases with no gene match: 5. CDR3 bases: TGTGCCAGCTCAGTCGGACAGGGACCCTACGAGCAGTACTTC. This codes for CASSVGQGPYEQYF.

The chain uses TRBV6-5 and TRBJ2-4; 14 bases are shared with TRBD2. The germline V gene encodes CDR1 MNHEY and CDR2 SVGAGI. The CDR3 is made up of 15 amino acids. Unmatched junction bases numbered 0, after V lost 1 base and J lost 7 bases. The DNA for the CDR3 is TGTGCCAGCAGTTACTGGACTAGCGGGGGGAACATTCAGTACTTC. It encodes CASSYWTSGGNIQYF.